These 25 T cell receptor beta chains originate from one sample sequenced in a study of cytomegalovirus exposure and HLA in healthy donors. A multiplex PCR was run with 60 Vbeta primers and 13 Jbeta primers. This table comes from immunoSEQ multiplex PCR, and its TCRdb copy is limited to in-frame clones, with some not included. The sample has more than 75,000 clones; 70% to 90% are singletons. The sample comprised PBMCs. The receptors were sampled from a woman aged 18-29 years in good health and CMV-seropositive.

This clone was seen once. The J gene is TRBJ1-2, the V gene TRBV6-5, with D unresolved. This CDR3 has 14 amino acids. V was pared by 6 bases and J by 2 bases, with 13 bases between. CDR1 MNHEY and CDR2 SVGAGI come from the germline V gene. The CDR3 protein is CASRGIRRNYGYTF. The CDR3 DNA is TGTGCCAGCAGGGGGATCAGGAGGAACTATGGCTACACCTTC.

The chain joins TRBV6-1 to TRBJ2-7; no firm D call. The ends were cut back, 2 bases at V and 6 bases at J, with 11 bases in the middle. CDR3 size: 13 residues. CDR1 and CDR2 from the germline V gene are MNHNS and SASEGT. DNA of the CDR3: TGTGCCAGCAGTGAACATCGGAGATCCGAGCAGTACTTC. Translated, it gives CASSEHRRSEQYF.

This clone was detected only a few times. The V gene is TRBV6-1, the J gene TRBJ2-6; maybe TRBD2 (5 bases). The V gene's germline CDR1 is MNHNS and CDR2 SASEGT. The CDR3 is made up of 16 amino acids. Trimming removed 1 base from V and 4 bases from J, with 11 bases in between. The CDR3 loop reads CASSEDRGSGANVLTF. Here the CDR3 DNA reads TGTGCCAGCAGTGAAGATCGGGGATCCGGGGCCAACGTCCTGACTTTC.

The rearrangement uses TRBV14 and TRBJ1-1; no clear D. The CDR3 loop spans 14 amino acids. Trimming took 1 base from V and 0 from J, leaving 6 bases between them. The germline CDR1 and CDR2 sequences are SGHDN and FVKESK. As DNA, the CDR3 is TGTGCCAGCAGCCAAGCGGGAATGAACACTGAAGCTTTCTTT. Protein sequence: CASSQAGMNTEAFF.

This chain links TRBV29-1 with TRBJ2-2; the D gene is possibly TRBD2 (5 bases). V was clipped by 8 bases and J by 0 bases, with 10 bases between them. From germline, CDR1 is SQVTM and CDR2 ANQGSEA. The CDR3 is 13 residues long. The CDR3 DNA follows: TGCAGCTATCCTAGCCCGAACACCGGGGAGCTGTTTTTT. It is translated as CSYPSPNTGELFF.

The table lists this clone with a count of one. The rearrangement uses TRBV25-1 and TRBJ2-7, with D possibly TRBD2 on 6 matching bases. Germline V lookup: CDR1 MGHDK, CDR2 SYGVNS. Trimming stripped 3 bases from V and 3 bases from J, with 12 bases between. The CDR3 contains 14 residues. Here the CDR3 DNA reads TGTGCCAGCAGTGAGGTGGGGGGTTACTACGAGCAGTACTTC. This codes for CASSEVGGYYEQYF.

The rearrangement links TRBV5-6 to TRBJ1-1; no clear D gene. From germline, CDR1 is SGHDT and CDR2 YYEEEE. V lost 3 bases to trimming and J lost 5 bases, with 11 bases between them. CDR3 length: 13 residues. CDR3 in DNA: TGTGCCAGCAGCTGGCGGACGGGGACTGAAGCTTTCTTT. Translating it yields CASSWRTGTEAFF.

The rearrangement links TRBV28 to TRBJ1-1, with TRBD1 identical over 9 bases. The CDR3 sequence is 16 residues long. Trimming cost V 5 bases and J 3 bases; bases outside gene matches: 10. Germline assignment: CDR1 MDHEN and CDR2 SYDVKM. CDR3 sequence (DNA): TGTGCCAGCAGTACAGGACAGGGGCTGGTAGACACTGAAGCTTTCTTT. This codes for CASSTGQGLVDTEAFF.

The chain has TRBV27 and TRBJ1-2; 7 bases align to TRBD1. Germline CDR1 MNHEY, CDR2 SMNVEV (reference sequence). The CDR3 has 14 amino acids. Trimming at V came to 4 bases and at J to 6 bases, leaving 8 bases not matched to a gene. CDR3 sequence reads: CASSSQTGINGYTF. The CDR3, as DNA: TGTGCCAGCAGTTCACAGACAGGGATCAATGGCTACACCTTC.

This clone came up a few times. The chain links TRBV6-1 to TRBJ2-3; D not certain. V lost 7 bases, J lost 0 bases, and 11 bases lay in between. Looked up from germline, CDR1 is MNHNS and CDR2 is SASEGT. This CDR3 has 14 amino acids. CDR3 nucleotides: TGTGCCAGCATCCCTACTACCAGCACAGATACGCAGTATTTT. It codes for CASIPTTSTDTQYF.

This sequence joins TRBV6-1 and TRBJ2-5; 7 positions match TRBD2. The V and J ends lost 1 base and 0 bases, in that order; junction bases with no gene match: 2. The CDR3 has 15 amino acids. Germline CDR1 MNHNS, CDR2 SASEGT. The CDR3 DNA reads as TGTGCCAGCAGTGAAGTCGGGGGGAACCAAGAGACCCAGTACTTC. Residues: CASSEVGGNQETQYF.

V gene TRBV2 combines with J gene TRBJ2-3; no clear D. CDR3 length equals 13 residues. Germline values: CDR1 SNHLY, CDR2 FYNNEI. The germline V and J ends were trimmed by 3 bases and 1 base, with 5 bases remaining between them. For the CDR3, the DNA is TGTGCCAGCAGTGAGCAGGGCACAGATACGCAGTATTTT. Translated, it gives CASSEQGTDTQYF.

The chain carries TRBV2 and TRBJ1-5; 8 nucleotides agree with TRBD1. The germline CDR1 and CDR2 sequences are SNHLY and FYNNEI. Trimming at V came to 5 bases and at J to 6 bases, leaving 3 bases not matched to a gene. The CDR3 covers 13 residues. CDR3 DNA sequence: TGTGCCAGCAGTCAAACAGGGGGTCAGCCCCAGCATTTT. Translated, it gives CASSQTGGQPQHF.

The rearrangement links TRBV6-4 to TRBJ2-1; 10 positions match TRBD2. Germline V CDR1 and CDR2: MRHNA, SNTAGT. The trim removed 2 bases at V and 8 bases at J, leaving 6 bases unmatched. The CDR3 is made up of 15 amino acids. CDR3 sequence (DNA): TGTGCCAGCAGTGACCTAGCGGGAGTAACCGATGAGCAGTTCTTC. This codes for CASSDLAGVTDEQFF.

The chain uses TRBV15 and TRBJ2-5, with 9 nucleotides matching TRBD2. Unmatched junction bases numbered 15, after V lost 8 bases and J lost 5 bases. Germline-derived CDR1 and CDR2 are LNHNV and YYDKDF (reference sequence). The CDR3 consists of 16 residues. The DNA of the CDR3 is TGTGCCACCCAGACCGGACGTAGCGGGAGTGGGGAGACCCAGTACTTC. Translated, it gives CATQTGRSGSGETQYF. The variable domain in full, with the rest retrieved from reference TRBV15 and TRBJ2-5, is DAMVIQNPRYQVTQFGKPVTLSCSQTLNHNVMYWYQQKSSQAPKLLFHYYDKDFNNEADTPDNFQSRRPNTSFCFLDIRSPGLGDTAMYLCATQTGRSGSGETQYFGPGTRLLVL.

In this sample, this clone turned up once. This chain uses TRBV5-1 with TRBJ1-2; D not resolved. This CDR3 has 12 residues. Germline V gene lookup returns CDR1 SGHRS and CDR2 YFSETQ. Between the trimmed V and J ends, which lost 0 bases and 6 bases, there was a span of 6 bases. In nucleotides, the CDR3 is TGCGCCAGCAGCTTGGCCGGGGATGGCTACACCTTC. This encodes CASSLAGDGYTF.

The gene calls are TRBV15 and TRBJ2-5; D uncertain. V was pared by 1 base and J by 3 bases, with 15 bases between. This CDR3 has 16 amino acids. Germline CDR1 is LNHNV and CDR2 is YYDKDF (reference sequence). CDR3 sequence (DNA): TGTGCCACCAGCAGAGGTTCTGTGGCCGGAGAAGAGACCCAGTACTTC. It encodes CATSRGSVAGEETQYF. Supplemented by reference TRBV15 and TRBJ2-5, the full variable domain reads DAMVIQNPRYQVTQFGKPVTLSCSQTLNHNVMYWYQQKSSQAPKLLFHYYDKDFNNEADTPDNFQSRRPNTSFCFLDIRSPGLGDTAMYLCATSRGSVAGEETQYFGPGTRLLVL.

This chain joins TRBV6-5 and TRBJ2-2; 9 bases align to TRBD1. The germline V gene encodes CDR1 MNHEY and CDR2 SVGAGI. CDR3 length equals 16 residues. The V gene end was trimmed by 2 bases and the J gene end by 4 bases; junction bases not matched to a gene: 5. In DNA form, the CDR3 reads TGTGCCAGCAGTTACCACACAGGGGGCATCACCGGGGAGCTGTTTTTT. It encodes CASSYHTGGITGELFF.

J is TRBJ1-2 and V is TRBV7-2; D remains unclear. Germline CDR1 SGHTA, CDR2 FQGNSA. V was clipped by 2 bases and J by 2 bases, with 18 bases between them. The CDR3 loop spans 17 amino acids. The CDR3 loop is CASSLRQVPKINYGYTF. DNA for the CDR3: TGTGCCAGCAGCTTAAGGCAGGTTCCTAAGATCAACTATGGCTACACCTTC.

The V call is TRBV5-4, the J call TRBJ2-3, with 8 bases that match TRBD1. The germline CDR1 and CDR2 sequences are SGHNT and YYREEE (reference sequence). V gave up 9 bases and J gave up 0 bases; unmatched junction bases: 6. The CDR3 extends over 14 amino acids. CDR3 nucleotides: TGTGCCATCCCGACAGGGGAGAGCACAGATACGCAGTATTTT. It encodes CAIPTGESTDTQYF.

Note on this clone: One end of the junction is discordant with germline, which a read error may explain. This chain joins TRBV7-7 and TRBJ2-1, with 8 positions matching TRBD2. Germline V gene sequence: CDR1 SSHAT, CDR2 FNYEAQ (reference sequence). CDR3 length equals 17 residues. The CDR3 region has the DNA TGTGCTAGCAGCTTAGAGGCCAGCGGGAGCCTTTACAATGAGCAGTTCTTC. Protein product: CASSLEASGSLYNEQFF.

The chain uses TRBV19 and TRBJ1-2; TRBD1 agrees at 9 bases. Germline V gene sequence: CDR1 LNHDA, CDR2 SQIVND (reference sequence). Unmatched junction bases numbered 10, after V lost 4 bases and J lost 7 bases. The CDR3 loop spans 15 amino acids. The DNA for the CDR3 is TGTGCCAGTAGTAAGGCCCAACAGGGGGCGGGTGGCTACACCTTC. As protein: CASSKAQQGAGGYTF.

This chain joins TRBV5-1 and TRBJ2-1; D ambiguous. Deletions cut 0 bases from V and 5 bases from J, with 6 bases between. The CDR3 consists of 13 residues. Germline CDR1 is SGHRS and CDR2 is YFSETQ. In DNA form, the CDR3 reads TGCGCCAGCAGCTTGGTCAGTAACAATGAGCAGTTCTTC. Its protein is CASSLVSNNEQFF.

This sequence joins TRBV21-1 and TRBJ2-7; TRBD1 reflects the table's D call only, with no check against the DNA. TRBV21-1 is described as a pseudogene. The CDR3 is 15 amino acids. Here the CDR3 reads CASSLQVTCSYEQYF. CDR3 DNA sequence: TGTGCCAGCAGCCTCCAGGTGACCTGTTCCTACGAGCAGTACTTC.

The CDR3 nucleotides are TGTGCCATCAGAACCGGACAGGGAACAGAGCAGTACTTC. It is translated as CAIRTGQGTEQYF. The rearrangement joins TRBV10-3 to TRBJ2-7; 8 bases agree with TRBD1. The CDR3 spans 13 residues. The germline V gene encodes CDR1 ENHRY and CDR2 SYGVKD. V lost 6 bases to trimming and J lost 7 bases; unmatched junction nucleotides: 8.